A selection of T cell receptor beta chains follows, all from one sample in a study of response to subunit inactivated influenza vaccine. TCRdb redid the calling of the RT-PCR reads with MiXCR, one entry per CDR3 protein. Of more than 550,000 distinct CDR3 sequences in the sample, 10% to 15% were seen once. The sequencing here drew on PBMCs from blood, taken on the day of vaccination. These receptors were obtained from a man in his fifties who received an inactivated influenza vaccine. Each CDR3 is given with its conserved first and last residue. The D gene is left open where the match is weak. Some rows have no size entry. The others give once, few or many, or a class for an expanded clone.

D gene	V gene	J gene	clone size	CDR3 protein	CDR3 DNA
TRBD2	TRBV7-2	TRBJ2-1	NA	CASSITSGYNEQFF	TGTGCCAGCAGCATAACTAGCGGGTACAATGAGCAGTTCTTC
NA	TRBV6-5	TRBJ2-7	NA	CASTALLGEQYF	TGTGCCAGCACCGCGCTGTTGGGCGAGCAGTACTTC
NA	TRBV29-1	TRBJ2-7	few	CSAKGYGSSYEQYF	TGCAGCGCCAAGGGGTACGGGAGCTCCTACGAGCAGTACTTC
NA	TRBV6-1	TRBJ1-1	many	CASRGRLGVNTEAFF	TGTGCCAGCAGGGGCAGGCTCGGGGTGAACACTGAAGCTTTCTTT
TRBD1	TRBV7-2	TRBJ2-1	few	CASSLGAGTGFNEQFF	TGTGCCAGCAGCTTAGGGGCCGGGACAGGGTTCAATGAGCAGTTCTTC
NA	TRBV6-5	TRBJ2-2	few	CASSYPRTANTGELFF	TGTGCCAGCAGTTACCCGAGGACCGCGAACACCGGGGAGCTGTTTTTT
TRBD2	TRBV27	TRBJ2-1	many	CASSLVAGVDEQFF	TGTGCCAGCAGTTTGGTAGCGGGAGTGGATGAGCAGTTCTTC
TRBD2	TRBV18	TRBJ2-7	NA	CASSPPGLESAEQYF	TGTGCCAGCTCCCCACCGGGACTAGAGAGCGCCGAGCAGTACTTC
NA	TRBV12-3/TRBV12-4	TRBJ2-2	many	CASSLRTGELFF	TGCGCCAGCAGCCTTCGTACCGGGGAGCTGTTTTTT
TRBD1	TRBV13	TRBJ2-1	NA	CASSLGLGQGEGEQFF	TGTGCCAGCAGCTTAGGCCTAGGACAGGGAGAGGGGGAGCAGTTCTTC
NA	TRBV3-1	TRBJ1-1	few	CASSQTSNTEAFF	TGTGCCAGCAGCCAAACATCGAACACTGAAGCTTTCTTT
TRBD1	TRBV20-1	TRBJ2-7	few	CSATPGTGSFEQYF	TGCAGTGCTACCCCCGGGACAGGGTCGTTCGAGCAGTACTTC
NA	TRBV6-2/TRBV6-3	TRBJ1-5	few	CASSYSGQGQPQHF	TGTGCCAGCAGTTACTCGGGGCAGGGGCAGCCCCAGCATTTT
NA	TRBV5-6	TRBJ2-1	NA	CASSFQRVGGNEQFF	TGTGCCAGCAGCTTCCAGAGAGTCGGTGGTAATGAGCAGTTCTTC
NA	TRBV2	TRBJ2-3	few	CASSEWQGTDTQYF	TGTGCCAGCAGTGAATGGCAGGGAACAGATACGCAGTATTTT
NA	TRBV12-3/TRBV12-4	TRBJ2-5	many	CASTTGDRETQYF	TGTGCCAGCACGACGGGCGATCGGGAGACCCAGTACTTC
NA	TRBV12-3/TRBV12-4	TRBJ2-1	many	CASSTYGNNEQFF	TGTGCCAGCAGCACGTACGGTAACAATGAGCAGTTCTTC